The clone carrying this T cell receptor (beta chain) was seen a handful of times. Its antigen is unknown. This sample was taken from a study of cytomegalovirus exposure and HLA in healthy donors. The CDR3 consists of 14 residues. The germline V gene has CDR1 SGHNT and CDR2 YYREEE (reference sequence). Trimming took off 0 bases at V and 3 bases at J, with 10 bases between the two ends. The primer mix had 60 Vbeta and 13 Jbeta primers. Profiled with immunoSEQ multiplex PCR; TCRdb holds only in-frame clones, not every one. Counted here are about 83,000 clones, approximately 70% occurring once; the ten biggest clones make up just over 8%. Findings and caveats of the study: A later analysis revealed that TCR association rates differed between HLA loci, peaking at DRB1 and bottoming out at HLA-C. An analysis that was carried out later associated 17,000 or so TCR beta sequences with HLA alleles at 0.05 false discovery rate.

Sequenced sample: PBMCs. This TCR was sampled from a man aged 60 to 75 in good health and CMV-seronegative. The chain is built from TRBV5-4 and TRBJ2-7, with no clear D. The CDR3 is CASSLDLSLYEQYF. In DNA, the CDR3 is TGTGCCAGCAGCTTGGATCTCAGTCTCTACGAGCAGTACTTC.